This T cell receptor beta chain is from a study of identical twins. J was trimmed by 0 bases and V by 1 base; bases with no gene match: 1. This CDR3 is 16 amino acids long. Germline V gives CDR1 DFQATT, CDR2 SNEGSKA (reference sequence). TCRdb independently ran MiXCR on the 5' RACE reads; one entry per CDR3 protein. The profile shows around 490,000 distinct CDR3 sequences, approximately 15% of them singletons. The data also belong to a second study, concerning yellow fever vaccine responses in identical twins.

The J gene is TRBJ2-1, the V gene TRBV20-1, with 12 bases aligning to TRBD2. The sample comprised CD4+ T cells sorted from blood. This receptor was taken from a woman between 18 and 30 years old in good health. The CDR3 bases are TGCAGTGCTAGAGCTAGCGGGAGGGCCTCCTACAATGAGCAGTTCTTC. Its translation is CSARASGRASYNEQFF.